This T cell receptor beta chain was captured in a study of T cell changes during pregnancy in multiple sclerosis. The CDR3 is 16 amino acids. CDR1 and CDR2 (germline): SGHRS, YFSETQ. Trimming shortened V by 2 bases and J by 4 bases, and 15 bases separated the two germline ends. TCRdb's copy holds only in-frame clones and misses some; the assay was immunoSEQ multiplex PCR. The sample yields about 35,000 clones, approximately 90% seen once. This specimen consisted of CD4+ T cells from peripheral blood mononuclear cells, obtained in the third trimester of pregnancy. The receptor was isolated from a female donor in good health, enrolled as a control in a pregnancy study. The chain links TRBV5-1 to TRBJ1-4; D perhaps matches TRBD1 (6 bases). In DNA form, the CDR3 reads TGCGCCAGCAGCTTTCTACCGACAGGAATTAATGAAAAACTGTTTTTT. Amino acid sequence: CASSFLPTGINEKLFF.